The rows below give T cell receptor beta chains drawn from one sample of a study of T cells after yellow fever vaccination. Each CDR3 protein is one row after TCRdb ran MiXCR on the 5' RACE reads. The sample has some 600,000 distinct CDR3 sequences; roughly 12% are singletons. The specimen was PBMCs, collected on the day of the yellow fever booster vaccination. Source of these receptors: a man aged 30 to 45 who received the YFV17D yellow fever vaccine. The CDR3 runs from the conserved cysteine through the conserved F or W. A D gene is named only where the DNA matches it firmly. A row's size may be missing; if present it is once, few, many or a size class.

J gene | CDR3 length | D gene | V gene | clone size | CDR3 DNA | CDR3 protein
TRBJ2-2 | 13 | - | TRBV12-3/TRBV12-4 | many | TGTGCCAGCAGCAACCAGATCACCGGGGAGCTGTTTTTT | CASSNQITGELFF
TRBJ1-2 | 15 | TRBD1 | TRBV7-2 | - | TGTGCCAGCAGCTATAGGACAGGGGGGGCCTATGGCTACACCTTC | CASSYRTGGAYGYTF
TRBJ2-7 | 13 | - | TRBV10-2 | few | TGCGCCAGCAGTGGGGGACCGAACTACGAGCAGTACTTC | CASSGGPNYEQYF
TRBJ1-2 | 15 | - | TRBV5-1 | - | TGCGCCAGCAGCTTGGATGAGGGGGGGCGATATGGCTACACCTTC | CASSLDEGGRYGYTF
TRBJ2-7 | 15 | TRBD2 | TRBV30 | many | TGTGCCTGGAGTGAGGGTTTGGGGCCGGGAGGCGAGCAGTACTTC | CAWSEGLGPGGEQYF
TRBJ2-3 | 14 | TRBD2 | TRBV29-1 | few | TGCAGCGTCGCGGGCGGGGGGTACACAGATACGCAGTATTTT | CSVAGGGYTDTQYF
TRBJ2-1 | 18 | - | TRBV30 | - | TGTGCCTGGAGTTTTGTTTGGGGAAGCGGGACAACCTACAATGAGCAGTTCTTC | CAWSFVWGSGTTYNEQFF
TRBJ1-4 | 16 | TRBD1 | TRBV6-1 | - | TGTGCCAGCAGGACTAGGGTCGGGACAGTAAATGAAAAACTGTTTTTT | CASRTRVGTVNEKLFF
TRBJ2-7 | 15 | TRBD1 | TRBV3-1 | - | TGTGCCAGCAGCCAGTGGACAGGGACGACCTCCGAGCAGTACTTC | CASSQWTGTTSEQYF
TRBJ2-3 | 11 | - | TRBV29-1 | - | TGCAGCGTTGATATGACAGATACGCAGTATTTT | CSVDMTDTQYF
TRBJ2-2 | 15 | TRBD1 | TRBV10-3 | - | TGTGCCATCACGCTTGGACAGGGCTACACCGGGGAGCTGTTTTTT | CAITLGQGYTGELFF
TRBJ2-7 | 13 | TRBD2 | TRBV6-2/TRBV6-3 | few | TGTGCCAGCAGACTAGCGGGAGATACCGAGCAGTACTTC | CASRLAGDTEQYF
TRBJ2-5 | 14 | - | TRBV9 | once | TGTGCCAGCAGCTCCGACACGGACCAAGAGACCCAGTACTTC | CASSSDTDQETQYF
TRBJ2-2 | 16 | TRBD2 | TRBV20-1 | - | TGCAGTGCTAGAGGCCCTAGCGGGATGAACACCGGGGAGCTGTTTTTT | CSARGPSGMNTGELFF
TRBJ2-7 | 15 | - | TRBV7-2 | few | TGTGCCAGCAGCCCCATAGGGGCCAGGGGACACGAGCAGTACTTC | CASSPIGARGHEQYF
TRBJ1-2 | 16 | - | TRBV25-1 | few | TGTGCCAGCAGTGAATACCTTGAACTGGACCCCGATGGCTACACCTTC | CASSEYLELDPDGYTF
TRBJ2-1 | 13 | - | TRBV12-3/TRBV12-4 | few | TGTGCCAGCAGTGCAACCCCCTCGCATGAGCAGTTCTTC | CASSATPSHEQFF
TRBJ2-6 | 15 | - | TRBV12-3/TRBV12-4 | - | TGTGCCAGCAGTTTAGCGGGGAGAGAAGCCAACGTCCTGACTTTC | CASSLAGREANVLTF
TRBJ2-5 | 11 | - | TRBV6-5 | few | TGTGCCAGCAGCATTGGGAAGACCCAGTACTTC | CASSIGKTQYF
TRBJ2-7 | 13 | - | TRBV11-1 | few | TGTGCCAGCAGGGCGAGGGGCTCCTACGAGCAGTACTTC | CASRARGSYEQYF
TRBJ2-6 | 15 | - | TRBV9 | few | TGTGCCAGCAGCGTAGATGTCTCTGGGGCCAACGTCCTGACTTTC | CASSVDVSGANVLTF
TRBJ2-2 | 13 | - | TRBV30 | few | TGTGCCTGGGGCCCACCTACGGCCGGGGAGCTGTTTTTT | CAWGPPTAGELFF
TRBJ2-5 | 14 | TRBD1 | TRBV6-1 | few | TGTGCCAGCAGCTTCGGGACAGGGTATGAGACCCAGTACTTC | CASSFGTGYETQYF